This T cell receptor (beta chain) is from a study of long-term antiretroviral therapy in people with HIV. Study results and limitations: HIV repertoires spanned tighter CDR3 length ranges than controls did. At every time point, clones expanded before ART dominated the repertoire.

At least two post-ART and at least one pre-ART PBMC sample were available for each donor. The V gene's germline CDR1 is MRHNA and CDR2 SNTAGT. This CDR3 has 15 residues. V lost 5 bases to trimming and J lost 7 bases, with 17 bases between them. Researchers ran immunoSEQ v3.0 at survey level. Using immunoSEQ multiplex PCR, the repertoire was profiled, and TCRdb retains in-frame clones only, with some absent. The sample has roughly 35,000 clones; approximately 85% are singletons. This clone showed up just a few times. Its antigen remains unknown. The source of this sequence is a young man with HIV. The input for sequencing was unsorted PBMCs, taken about 3.5 years after starting antiretroviral therapy. J is TRBJ2-2 and V is TRBV6-4; D is undetermined. CDR3 amino acids: CASSRTLLPIGELFF. In nucleotides, the CDR3 is TGTGCCAGCAGTAGGACCCTATTGCCCATCGGGGAGCTGTTTTTT.